This record covers a single T cell receptor beta chain. V lost 1 base and J lost 0, with 13 bases in between. In germline, CDR1 is SGHNT, CDR2 YYREEE (reference sequence). This CDR3 comprises 16 residues. Individuals drawn from around 24 US areas were about 18 to 90 years old. Libraries were prepared by immunoSEQ multiplex PCR; TCRdb keeps only in-frame clonotypes and omits some of them. The sample holds around 190,000 clones, approximately 86% seen once. These data are taken from a study of blood T cell repertoires in COVID-19. The source material was PBMCs or T cells enriched from blood (not recorded which). This receptor was obtained from a man younger than 30 with acute COVID-19. The chain joins TRBV5-4 to TRBJ1-2; the D is unclear. CDR3 in DNA: TGTGCCAGCAGCTTGTTGGAGACCCCCCCTAACTATGGCTACACCTTC. It specifies CASSLLETPPNYGYTF.